This TCR beta chain comes out of a study of blood T cell repertoires in COVID-19. Study in general: COVID-19 samples collected from the United States, Italy and Spain covered acute and convalescent phases. PBMCs, B-cell-depleted T cells, or T cells provided the cDNA or gDNA that made up the material.

As handled by the study authors: Amplification with reference gene primers provided the estimates of nucleated cell counts. The data were produced by immunoSEQ multiplex PCR, yet TCRdb's version contains in-frame clones alone and is incomplete. The D gene and trimming were derived from the DNA, and the V and J assignments and clone size from that table. This sample yields around 150,000 clones, of which just over 85% are seen a single time; roughly 3% belongs to the top ten. Unmatched junction bases numbered 1, after V lost 3 bases and J lost 6 bases. This CDR3 comprises 14 residues. Germline V gene data show CDR1 as SGHRS and CDR2 as YFSETQ.

The sequencing input was peripheral blood. The source is a man aged 65-85 years with acute or convalescent COVID-19. The chain uses TRBV5-1 and TRBJ2-1; 12 nucleotides match TRBD2. CDR3 coding DNA: TGCGCCAGCAGCTCGACTAGCGGGAGCAATGAGCAGTTCTTC. Its translation is CASSSTSGSNEQFF.